Given below is one T cell receptor beta chain in context. These data are taken from a study of blood T cell repertoires in COVID-19. Study details: Both acute and convalescent COVID-19 samples were obtained from the United States, Italy and Spain.

Using immunoSEQ multiplex PCR, the repertoire was profiled, and TCRdb retains in-frame clones only, with some absent. This table has under 300,000 clones, roughly 89% appearing once. The germline V gene encodes CDR1 LGHDT and CDR2 YNNKEL (reference sequence). Trimming shortened V by 3 bases and J by 0 bases, and 11 bases separated the two germline ends. The CDR3 extends over 15 amino acids. The sequence was obtained from a woman aged 40 to 50 who had recovered from COVID-19. The material sequenced was peripheral blood. The V gene is TRBV3-1 (or the pseudogene TRBV3-2), the J gene TRBJ1-2, with D perhaps matching TRBD1 (6 bases). CDR3 protein: CASSHRTVSNYGYTF. The CDR3 nucleotides read TGTGCCAGCAGCCACCGGACAGTCTCTAACTATGGCTACACCTTC.